The clone carrying this T cell receptor (beta chain) has a count of ten or more. The data are from a study of human T cells and chemical hapten exposure. Time point defined: healthy volunteer bleed at 6 weeks. Extraction yielded total RNA from whole blood (unfractionated). CDR3 size: 14 residues. Germline V gene sequence: CDR1 SQVTM, CDR2 ANQGSEA. V dropped 7 bases and J dropped 2 bases, with 16 bases sitting between them. TCRdb reanalysed the RACE reads using MiXCR and keeps one entry per CDR3 protein. The repertoire holds some 81,000 distinct CDR3 sequences, with around 9.3% as singletons. Sequencing was done on a sample of whole blood. The TCR originated in a female donor in good health. Some clones in this sample may be carry-over from other donors' samples. The V call is TRBV29-1, the J call TRBJ2-3; no definite D call. CDR3 sequence reads: CSAPTGMVTDTQYF. Written as DNA, the CDR3 is TGCAGCGCTCCTACTGGGATGGTCACAGATACGCAGTATTTT.